This T cell receptor (beta chain) was found in a study of radiotherapy plus CTLA-4 blockade in lung cancer. Study as a whole: Across the patients, objective responses occurred in about 18%, and disease control in roughly 31%.

Measured with immunoSEQ multiplex PCR; TCRdb has only the in-frame clones, and not every one. The top ten hold about 4.3% of the sample, which has about 60,000 clones, around four fifths seen once. With respect to this clone: Its matching antigen is unknown.

From germline, CDR1 is LNHDA and CDR2 SQIVND (reference sequence). The CDR3 length is 13 residues. J gave up 4 bases and V 8 bases, and 5 bases lay outside the gene matches. Study outcomes and limitations: Clones derived from tumor TCRs expanded in blood after radiotherapy plus ipilimumab.

The genes are TRBV19 and TRBJ2-7, with 10 positions matching TRBD2. Source: peripheral blood, taken from a patient treated with radiotherapy plus ipilimumab. This TCR came from a human donor with non-small cell lung cancer who had a partial response to radiotherapy plus ipilimumab. The CDR3 reads CASASGRGYEQYF. In DNA form, the CDR3 reads TGTGCCAGTGCTAGCGGGAGAGGGTACGAGCAGTACTTC.